The sequence of this TCR beta chain was determined in a study of blood T cell repertoires in COVID-19. Clones were read by immunoSEQ multiplex PCR, and TCRdb kept only the in-frame ones, dropping some. The sample records roughly 280,000 clones, over 80% being singletons. The CDR3 loop spans 13 amino acids. V lost 6 bases to trimming and J lost 6 bases, with 18 bases between them. Germline loops: CDR1 SQVTM, CDR2 ANQGSEA. Input material: peripheral blood. The source of this sequence is a man between 60 and 75 years old who had recovered from COVID-19. V and J are TRBV29-1 and TRBJ2-7; TRBD2 is a possible D gene (6 bases). In DNA, the CDR3 is TGCAGCGTCGTCGGGACTCCAAGGGGCGAGCAGTACTTC. Translating it yields CSVVGTPRGEQYF.